What follows describes a single T cell receptor (beta chain). Antigen specificity is unknown. Germline CDR1 SGHNT, CDR2 YYREEE (reference sequence). The CDR3 has 15 amino acids. Trimming removed 0 bases from V and 2 bases from J; junction bases left unmatched: 3. This sample was included in a study of long-term antiretroviral therapy in people with HIV. Overall study results and limits: Post-ART, diversity grew, though it stayed under transplant donor control levels.

The United States was where all participants with HIV were treated. Researchers ran immunoSEQ v3.0 at survey level. The sequencing target was roughly 40,000-55,000 T-cell genomes per sample. Data came from immunoSEQ multiplex PCR; TCRdb stores just in-frame clones and leaves some out. There are fewer than 30,000 clones in the sample; 82% occur only once, and 5% to 6% lies in the top ten. The chain joins TRBV5-4 to TRBJ2-5; the match to TRBD1 covers 8 bases. The sequencing used unsorted PBMCs, collected 1.1 years before starting antiretroviral therapy. This sequence was found in a woman aged 30 to 39 with HIV. This CDR3 is CASSLGTGRQETQYF. The DNA of the CDR3 is TGTGCCAGCAGCTTGGGGACAGGGAGGCAAGAGACCCAGTACTTC.